A single sample gave rise to the 13 T cell receptor gamma chains below, sequenced in a study of gamma-delta T cells after stem cell transplantation (dated by TCRdb to the mid-2010s). The library was made by RT-PCR. TCRdb lists the instrument as Illumina MiSeq. TCRdb called clones afresh from the public reads with CATT; identical DNA rows were later merged. The sample records a few thousand gamma-chain clones, approximately 21% of which are singletons. Clones ranked in the top ten supply around 3.7% of the sample. Sequencing input: gamma-delta T cells. The receptors stem from a human donor. It is not recorded whose cells these are; they may come from a transplant donor.

As to this clone: At one boundary the junction diverges from the germline segment, which might be a read error. Within the sample, other DNA sequences also encode this same CDR3. The chain combines TRGV2 with TRGJP2. CDR1 and CDR2 from the germline V gene are EGSNGY and YDSYNSKV. CDR3 length: 14 residues. CDR3 amino acids: CATWDGRSDWIKTF. As DNA, the CDR3 is TGTGCCACCTGGGACGGTCGTAGTGATTGGATTAAGACGTTT.

V gene TRGV2 combines with J gene TRGJ1 or TRGJ2. This CDR3 is 15 amino acids long. V lost 0 bases to trimming and J lost 4 bases; unmatched junction nucleotides: 9. Germline V gene lookup returns CDR1 EGSNGY and CDR2 YDSYNSKV. The CDR3 protein is CATWDGPWRYYKKLF. CDR3 bases: TGTGCCACCTGGGACGGGCCTTGGAGGTATTATAAGAAACTCTTT.

A word on this clone: At one boundary the junction diverges from the germline segment, which might be a read error. At the DNA level, this CDR3 is encoded by other sequences in the same sample as well. The J gene is TRGJ1 or TRGJ2, the V gene TRGV9. Germline CDR1 is GITISATS and CDR2 is ISYDGTV (reference sequence). This CDR3 has 10 amino acids. For the CDR3, the DNA is TGTGCCCTGTGCTTGTATAAGAAACTCTTT. This codes for CALCLYKKLF.

This clone was found once. The chain recombines TRGV2 with TRGJ1 or TRGJ2. Per the germline V gene, CDR1 is EGSNGY and CDR2 is YDSYNSKV. The trim removed 0 bases at V and 10 bases at J, leaving 6 bases unmatched. This CDR3 is built from 12 residues. The CDR3 reads CATWDGLMKKLF. The DNA for the CDR3 is TGTGCCACCTGGGACGGGCTTATGAAGAAACTCTTT.

Within the sample, this clone is large. V usage is TRGV9 and J usage is TRGJ1 or TRGJ2. The CDR3 consists of 11 residues. The V gene's germline CDR1 is GITISATS and CDR2 ISYDGTV (reference sequence). V gave up 4 bases and J gave up 10 bases; unmatched junction bases: 7. CDR3 nucleotides: TGTGCCTTGTGGGATCCCCGGAAGAAACTCTTT. It specifies CALWDPRKKLF.

A few counts support this clone. V usage is TRGV8 and J usage is TRGJ1 or TRGJ2. Trimming at V came to 3 bases and at J to 7 bases, leaving 3 bases not matched to a gene. This CDR3 has 11 amino acids. Germline V lookup: CDR1 VENAVY, CDR2 YDSYNSRV. CDR3 residues: CATWDPYKKLF. The DNA of the CDR3 is TGTGCCACCTGGGATCCATATAAGAAACTCTTT.

The V and J genes are TRGV2 and TRGJ1 or TRGJ2. V gave up 0 bases and J gave up 0 bases; unmatched junction bases: 5. Per germline, CDR1 EGSNGY and CDR2 YDSYNSKV. CDR3 length equals 15 residues. The CDR3 protein is CATWDGPRNYYKKLF. The CDR3 nucleotides read TGTGCCACCTGGGACGGGCCAAGGAATTATTATAAGAAACTCTTT.

This clone was seen only a few times. This rearrangement joins TRGV8 to TRGJP2. V trimming: 0 bases; J trimming: 12 bases; junction bases outside the gene matches: 13. The germline V gene has CDR1 VENAVY and CDR2 YDSYNSRV. CDR3 length: 15 amino acids. The CDR3 loop reads CATWDRPPRRGIKTF. CDR3 DNA: TGTGCCACCTGGGATAGGCCCCCCCGCAGGGGGATCAAGACGTTT.

This clone was detected only a few times. J is TRGJP2 and V is TRGV2. The junction had 6 bases not matched to a gene; V was cut back by 0 bases and J by 2 bases. Per the germline V gene, CDR1 is EGSNGY and CDR2 is YDSYNSKV. This CDR3 comprises 16 residues. The CDR3 DNA follows: TGTGCCACCTGGGACGGGCGTCGGAGTAGTGATTGGATCAAGACGTTT. Translation: CATWDGRRSSDWIKTF.

This clone was counted a few times. The V and J genes are TRGV8 and TRGJ1 or TRGJ2. The CDR3 is 12 residues long. CDR1 VENAVY and CDR2 YDSYNSRV come from the germline V gene. With V trimmed by 4 bases and J by 4 bases, 4 bases remained unmatched. CDR3 nucleotide sequence: TGTGCCACCTGGGACCTATATTATAAGAAACTCTTT. Protein sequence: CATWDLYYKKLF.

DNA for the CDR3: TGTGCCACCTGGGACAGGCCGGGGGGTAAGAAACTCTTT. As protein: CATWDRPGGKKLF. This chain uses TRGV3 with TRGJ1 or TRGJ2. This CDR3 is built from 13 residues. With V trimmed by 0 bases and J by 9 bases, 8 bases remained unmatched. Germline V gives CDR1 VTNTFY, CDR2 YDVSTARD (reference sequence).

This clone was detected only a few times. A read error is possible here, since a much larger clone lies one base away. The sample contains more than one DNA sequence encoding this CDR3. V and J are TRGV9 and TRGJP. The J segment lost 4 bases and the V segment lost 4 bases, leaving 1 base of the junction unmatched. CDR1 is GITISATS, CDR2 ISYDGTV, per germline (reference sequence). The CDR3 has 15 residues. The CDR3 reads CALWEQELGKKIKVF. The CDR3 DNA reads as TGTGCCTTGTGGGAACAAGAGTTGGGCAAAAAAATCAAGGTATTT.

This clone was seen a handful of times. The rearrangement joins TRGV9 to TRGJ1 or TRGJ2. Germline-derived CDR1 and CDR2 are GITISATS and ISYDGTV (reference sequence). This CDR3 spans 16 amino acids. Trimming removed 3 bases from V and 4 bases from J; junction bases left unmatched: 15. CDR3 in DNA: TGTGCCTTGTGGGAGATGCAATTACGGCGCTATTATAAGAAACTCTTT. Translated: CALWEMQLRRYYKKLF.